This T cell receptor (beta chain) stems from a study of T cells in Graves' hyperthyroidism and ophthalmopathy. Notes on the study in general: Stable hyperthyroidism was separated from ophthalmopathy by a model based on 13 V-J features.

The V and J ends lost 4 bases and 3 bases, in that order; junction bases with no gene match: 6. The CDR3 contains 16 residues. Per the germline V gene, CDR1 is SEHNR and CDR2 is FQNEAQ (reference sequence). In its sample, this clonotype was seen many times. What it binds is not known. Enrolled ophthalmopathy patients presented with a Clinical Activity Score of at least 3, a NOSPECS grade of at least 4, and disease duration under 3 months. Criteria for exclusion of patients were uncontrolled infection, other autoimmune disease, pregnancy or lactation. TCR beta CDR3 region amplification was performed from RNA transcripts. In the first-round RT-PCR of the TCR CDR3, the HTBI primer set was used. TCRdb called the multiplex PCR reads again in MiXCR, with one record for every CDR3 protein. The sample contains hundreds of thousands of distinct CDR3 sequences, about 15% of which appear only once.

The TCR originated in a woman in her thirties or forties with Graves' ophthalmopathy. The chain employs TRBV7-9 and TRBJ2-3, with 11 bases matching TRBD2. Sequencing was performed on blood. The CDR3 here is CASSSLAGGRTDTQYF. The CDR3 DNA is TGTGCCAGCAGCTCCCTAGCGGGAGGACGGACAGATACGCAGTATTTT. Together with reference TRBV7-9 and TRBJ2-3, the CDR3 gives the full variable domain: DTGVSQNPRHKITKRGQNVTFRCDPISEHNRLYWYRQTLGQGPEFLTYFQNEAQLEKSRLLSDRFSAERPKGSFSTLEIQRTEQGDSAMYLCASSSLAGGRTDTQYFGPGTRLTVL.